Listed here are 14 T cell receptor beta chains from one sample, sequenced in a study of blood T cell repertoires in COVID-19. Here immunoSEQ multiplex PCR was the method, and the copy in TCRdb shows in-frame clones only, minus some. The table lists tens of thousands of clones, 86% of them singletons. The sequencing sample was made of peripheral blood. These receptors came from a man in his 70s with active COVID-19.

This chain connects TRBV6-5 to TRBJ1-2, with D tentatively TRBD1 (5 bases). This CDR3 spans 15 amino acids. V gave up 8 bases and J gave up 2 bases, with 18 bases separating them. CDR1 MNHEY and CDR2 SVGAGI come from the germline V gene. The CDR3 bases are TGTGCCAGCCTCGAGCGCGGAGGGGTGAACTATGGCTACACCTTC. As protein: CASLERGGVNYGYTF.

V is TRBV5-1 and J is TRBJ2-3; possible D gene TRBD1, 5 bases. The V end lost 1 base, the J end lost 6 bases, and 12 bases lay between the germline ends. Germline loops: CDR1 SGHRS, CDR2 YFSETQ. CDR3 length: 14 residues. The CDR3: CASSLNSGADTQYF. The CDR3 DNA is TGCGCCAGCAGCTTGAACAGTGGGGCCGATACGCAGTATTTT.

The rearrangement joins TRBV2 to TRBJ2-1; TRBD2 matches at 12 bases. The ends lost 1 base at V and 9 bases at J; junction bases unmatched: 4. The germline gives CDR1 SNHLY, CDR2 FYNNEI. The CDR3 totals 15 residues. DNA for the CDR3: TGTGCCAGCAGTGAAGGCCTAGCGGGGGGGACTGAGCAGTTCTTC. It codes for CASSEGLAGGTEQFF.

The rearrangement joins TRBV19 to TRBJ1-4; no clear D gene. The CDR3 consists of 13 residues. From germline, CDR1 is LNHDA and CDR2 SQIVND (reference sequence). Trimming left V 6 bases short and J 12 bases short, with 17 bases between. This CDR3 is CASSAITLGELFF. The CDR3 bases are TGTGCCAGTAGCGCAATCACGCTCGGGGAACTGTTTTTT.

This clone was counted once. The genes are TRBV4-3 and TRBJ1-2; D is undetermined. The germline V gene has CDR1 LGHNA and CDR2 YSLEER. The V end was cut by 0 bases, the J end by 0 bases, with 8 bases between. The CDR3 is made up of 15 amino acids. This CDR3 is CASSQDRGANYGYTF. The CDR3 DNA is TGCGCCAGCAGCCAAGACAGAGGAGCTAACTATGGCTACACCTTC.

The chain links TRBV14 to TRBJ2-2, with D uncertain. CDR3 length: 16 amino acids. V shed 2 bases and J shed 0 bases, with 10 bases lying between them. Germline CDR1 is SGHDN and CDR2 is FVKESK. CDR3 DNA: TGTGCCAGCAGCCAAAAGAGCTATTCGAACACCGGGGAGCTGTTTTTT. Translated: CASSQKSYSNTGELFF.

As regards this clone: Other DNA sequences in the sample encode the same CDR3. The CDR3 region is CASSSGDTQYF. CDR3 coding DNA: TGTGCCAGCAGTTCGGGGGATACGCAGTATTTT. This chain connects TRBV12-3 or TRBV12-4 to TRBJ2-3; possibly TRBD2 for D (5 bases). This CDR3 is 11 amino acids long. Trimming took off 4 bases at V and 6 bases at J, with 5 bases between the two ends.

Comments on this clone: At one boundary the junction diverges from the germline segment, which might be a read error. This rearrangement joins TRBV18 to TRBJ2-2, with 8 bases aligning to TRBD1. This CDR3 region has 14 residues. CDR1 KGHSH and CDR2 LQKENI come from the germline V gene. The CDR3 spells CASSPQGVNGELFF. The DNA of the CDR3 is TGTGCCAGCTCCCCACAGGGGGTCAACGGGGAGCTGTTTTTT.

The chain couples TRBV4-1 to TRBJ1-4; D ambiguous. The germline V and J ends were trimmed by 0 bases and 10 bases, with 3 bases remaining between them. The CDR3 is made up of 11 amino acids. The germline V gene encodes CDR1 MGHRA and CDR2 YSYEKL. DNA for the CDR3: TGCGCCAGCAGCCAAGAGCGAAAACTGTTTTTT. Its translation: CASSQERKLFF.

The rearrangement links TRBV5-4 to TRBJ2-7; TRBD1 is a possible D gene (6 bases). Trimming took off 2 bases at V and 3 bases at J, with 15 bases between the two ends. The CDR3 loop spans 15 amino acids. Germline assignment: CDR1 SGHNT and CDR2 YYREEE (reference sequence). The CDR3 reads CASSFSRGSVYEQYF. For the CDR3, the DNA is TGTGCCAGCAGCTTCAGCAGGGGATCTGTCTACGAGCAGTACTTC.

V and J are TRBV9 and TRBJ2-2; 9 bases agree with TRBD1. The V gene's germline CDR1 is SGDLS and CDR2 YYNGEE. Unmatched junction bases numbered 11, after V lost 4 bases and J lost 7 bases. The CDR3 is made up of 16 amino acids. As DNA, the CDR3 is TGTGCCAGCAGCTCGGGACAGGGTGGTAGAGTCGGGGAGCTGTTTTTT. It translates to CASSSGQGGRVGELFF.

The J gene is TRBJ1-2, the V gene TRBV24-1; 8 positions agree with TRBD1. V dropped 7 bases and J dropped 4; count of bases not matched to a gene: 4. The CDR3 covers 13 residues. Germline V gene sequence: CDR1 KGHDR, CDR2 SFDVKD. The CDR3 is CATSPGTGYGYTF. The CDR3 DNA reads as TGTGCCACCAGCCCTGGGACAGGCTATGGCTACACCTTC.

V gene TRBV19 combines with J gene TRBJ1-2, with D possibly TRBD1 on 6 matching bases. V was cut by 8 bases and J by 5 bases, with 24 bases left in between. Germline-derived CDR1 and CDR2 are LNHDA and SQIVND (reference sequence). The CDR3 sequence is 16 residues long. The CDR3 loop reads CASGDPGAGERYGYTF. In DNA, the CDR3 is TGTGCCAGTGGGGATCCCGGGGCAGGGGAGCGATATGGCTACACCTTC. The full variable domain, completed using reference TRBV19 and TRBJ1-2, is DGGITQSPKYLFRKEGQNVTLSCEQNLNHDAMYWYRQDPGQGLRLIYYSQIVNDFQKGDIAEGYSVSREKKESFPLTVTSAQKNPTAFYLCASGDPGAGERYGYTFGSGTRLTVV.

The CDR3: CASSSTRDSLYGYTF. The CDR3 DNA is TGTGCCAGCAGCTCCACCCGGGACAGCCTCTATGGCTACACCTTC. The chain is built from TRBV11-2 and TRBJ1-2, with 7 bases lining up with TRBD1. V trimming: 4 bases; J trimming: 4 bases; junction bases outside the gene matches: 9. Germline CDR1 SGHAT, CDR2 FQNNGV. CDR3 size: 15 residues.